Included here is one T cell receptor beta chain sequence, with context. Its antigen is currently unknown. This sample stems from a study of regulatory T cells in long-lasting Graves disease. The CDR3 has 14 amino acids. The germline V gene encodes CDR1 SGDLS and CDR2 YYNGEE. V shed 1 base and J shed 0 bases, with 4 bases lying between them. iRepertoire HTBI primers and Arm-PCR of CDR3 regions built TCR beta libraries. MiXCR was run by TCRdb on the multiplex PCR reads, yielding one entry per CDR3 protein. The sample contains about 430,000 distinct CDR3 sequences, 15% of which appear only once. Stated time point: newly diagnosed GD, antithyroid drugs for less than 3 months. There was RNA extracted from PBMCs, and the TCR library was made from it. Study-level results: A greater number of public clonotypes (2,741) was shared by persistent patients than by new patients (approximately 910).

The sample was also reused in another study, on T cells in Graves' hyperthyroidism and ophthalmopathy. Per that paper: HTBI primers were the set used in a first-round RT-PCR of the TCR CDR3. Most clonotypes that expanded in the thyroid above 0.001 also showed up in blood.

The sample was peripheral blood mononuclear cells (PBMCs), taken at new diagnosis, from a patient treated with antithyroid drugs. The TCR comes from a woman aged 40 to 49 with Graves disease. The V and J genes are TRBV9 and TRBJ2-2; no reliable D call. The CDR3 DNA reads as TGTGCCAGCAGCGTACAGACGAACACCGGGGAGCTGTTTTTT. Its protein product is CASSVQTNTGELFF.